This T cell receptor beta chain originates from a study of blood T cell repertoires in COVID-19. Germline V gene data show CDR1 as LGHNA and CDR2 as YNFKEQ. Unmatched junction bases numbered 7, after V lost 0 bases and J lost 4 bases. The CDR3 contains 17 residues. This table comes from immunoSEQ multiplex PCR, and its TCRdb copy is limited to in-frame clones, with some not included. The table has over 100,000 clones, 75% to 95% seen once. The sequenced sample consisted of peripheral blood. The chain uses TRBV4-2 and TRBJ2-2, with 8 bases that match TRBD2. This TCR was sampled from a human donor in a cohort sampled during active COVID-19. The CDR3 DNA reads TGTGCCAGCAGCCAAGAGTCGGGGGGGCCGTTCACCGGGGAGCTGTTTTTT. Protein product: CASSQESGGPFTGELFF.